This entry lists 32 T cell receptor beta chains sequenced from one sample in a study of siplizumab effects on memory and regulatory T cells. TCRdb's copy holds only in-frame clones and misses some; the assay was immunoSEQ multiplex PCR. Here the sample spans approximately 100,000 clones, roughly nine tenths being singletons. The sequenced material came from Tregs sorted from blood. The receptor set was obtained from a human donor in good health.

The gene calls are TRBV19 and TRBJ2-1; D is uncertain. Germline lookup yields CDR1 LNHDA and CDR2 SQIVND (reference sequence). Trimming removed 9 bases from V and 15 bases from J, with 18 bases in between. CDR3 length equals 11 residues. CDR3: CASQDPGPRFF. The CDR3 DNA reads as TGTGCCAGCCAGGATCCGGGCCCTCGGTTCTTC.

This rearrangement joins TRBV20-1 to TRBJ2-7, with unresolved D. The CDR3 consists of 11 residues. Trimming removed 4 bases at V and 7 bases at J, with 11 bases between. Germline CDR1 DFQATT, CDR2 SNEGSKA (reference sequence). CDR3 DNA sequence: TGCAGTGCTAAACTGGCCGAGGAGCAGTACTTC. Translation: CSAKLAEEQYF.

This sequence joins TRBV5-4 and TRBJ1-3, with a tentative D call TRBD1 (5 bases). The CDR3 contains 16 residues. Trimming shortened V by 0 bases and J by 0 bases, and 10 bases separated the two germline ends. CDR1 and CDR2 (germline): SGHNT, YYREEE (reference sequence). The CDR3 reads CASSLAGTNSGNTIYF. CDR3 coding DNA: TGTGCCAGCAGCTTGGCAGGGACGAACTCTGGAAACACCATATATTTT. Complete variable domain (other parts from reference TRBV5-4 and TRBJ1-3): ETGVTQSPTHLIKTRGQQVTLRCSSQSGHNTVSWYQQALGQGPQFIFQYYREEENGRGNFPPRFSGLQFPNYSSELNVNALELDDSALYLCASSLAGTNSGNTIYFGEGSWLTVV.

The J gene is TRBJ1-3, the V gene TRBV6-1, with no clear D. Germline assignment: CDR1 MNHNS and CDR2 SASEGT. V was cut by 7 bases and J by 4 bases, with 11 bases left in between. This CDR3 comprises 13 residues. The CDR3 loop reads CASKPVGGNTIYF. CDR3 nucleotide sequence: TGTGCCAGCAAGCCGGTCGGAGGAAACACCATATATTTT.

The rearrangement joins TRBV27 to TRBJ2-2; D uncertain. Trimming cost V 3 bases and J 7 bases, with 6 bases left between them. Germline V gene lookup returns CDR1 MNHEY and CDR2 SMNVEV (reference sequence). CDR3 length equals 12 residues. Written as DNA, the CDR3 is TGTGCCAGCAGTTTCCCGGTCGGGGAGCTGTTTTTT. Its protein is CASSFPVGELFF.

The CDR3 sequence: CASSLGVSGNTIYF. The CDR3 DNA follows: TGCGCCAGCAGCTTGGGAGTTTCAGGAAACACCATATATTTT. The gene calls are TRBV5-1 and TRBJ1-3; D is undetermined. The CDR3 sequence is 14 residues long. Trimming left V 0 bases short and J 4 bases short, with 8 bases between. Germline V CDR1 and CDR2: SGHRS, YFSETQ.

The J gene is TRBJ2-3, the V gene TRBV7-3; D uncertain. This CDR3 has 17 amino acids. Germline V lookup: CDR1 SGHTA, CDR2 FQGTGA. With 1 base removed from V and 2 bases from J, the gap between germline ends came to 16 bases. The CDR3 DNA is TGTGCCAGCAGCTTAAGTGCACAAGGTCCTTACACAGATACGCAGTATTTT. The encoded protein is CASSLSAQGPYTDTQYF.

In DNA, the CDR3 is TGTGCCAGCAGCCCCCCGTACAGGGGCGGCTACACCTTC. It yields the protein CASSPPYRGGYTF. The chain joins TRBV7-9 to TRBJ1-2; TRBD1 matches at 7 bases. V lost 5 bases, J lost 8 bases, and 8 bases stayed unmatched. The CDR3 length is 13 residues. Germline CDR1 reads SEHNR; CDR2 reads FQNEAQ (reference sequence).

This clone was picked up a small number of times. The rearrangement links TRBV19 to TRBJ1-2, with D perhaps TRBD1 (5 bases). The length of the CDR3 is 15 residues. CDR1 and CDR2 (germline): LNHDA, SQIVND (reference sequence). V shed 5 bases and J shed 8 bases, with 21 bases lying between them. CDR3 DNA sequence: TGTGCCAGTAGTCCCGGGGCGGGGAAACTCCGGGGCTACACCTTC. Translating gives CASSPGAGKLRGYTF.

This CDR3 reads CASNEVRVQETQYF. In nucleotides, the CDR3 is TGTGCCAGCAATGAGGTCCGGGTCCAAGAGACCCAGTACTTC. The chain joins TRBV2 to TRBJ2-5, with D unclear. The V and J ends lost 7 bases and 1 base respectively, with 13 bases between them. The CDR3 loop spans 14 amino acids. Germline V CDR1 and CDR2: SNHLY, FYNNEI.

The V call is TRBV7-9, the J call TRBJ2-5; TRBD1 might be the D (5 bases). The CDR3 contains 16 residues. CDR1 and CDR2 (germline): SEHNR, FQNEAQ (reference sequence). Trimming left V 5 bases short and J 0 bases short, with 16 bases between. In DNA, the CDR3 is TGTGCCAGCAGCCGAGTAGGGGCAGGTAACCAAGAGACCCAGTACTTC. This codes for CASSRVGAGNQETQYF.

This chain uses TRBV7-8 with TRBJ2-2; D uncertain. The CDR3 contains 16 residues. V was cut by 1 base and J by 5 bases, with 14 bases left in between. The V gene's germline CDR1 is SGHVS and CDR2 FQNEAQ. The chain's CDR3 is CASSLVKQYSTGELFF. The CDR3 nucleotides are TGTGCCAGCAGCTTAGTCAAACAGTACTCAACCGGGGAGCTGTTTTTT.

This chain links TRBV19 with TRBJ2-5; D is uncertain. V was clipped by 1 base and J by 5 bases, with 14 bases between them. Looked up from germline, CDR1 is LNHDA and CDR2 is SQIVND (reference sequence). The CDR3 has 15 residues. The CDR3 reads CASSIVGRKVETQYF. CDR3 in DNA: TGTGCCAGTAGTATAGTTGGCAGAAAGGTGGAGACCCAGTACTTC.

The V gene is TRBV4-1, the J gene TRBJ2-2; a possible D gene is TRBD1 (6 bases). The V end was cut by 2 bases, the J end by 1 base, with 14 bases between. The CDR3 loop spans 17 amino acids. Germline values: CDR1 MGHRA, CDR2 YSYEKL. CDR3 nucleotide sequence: TGCGCCAGCAGCCAACTTCCGGGCAGGGGGAACACCGGGGAGCTGTTTTTT. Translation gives CASSQLPGRGNTGELFF.

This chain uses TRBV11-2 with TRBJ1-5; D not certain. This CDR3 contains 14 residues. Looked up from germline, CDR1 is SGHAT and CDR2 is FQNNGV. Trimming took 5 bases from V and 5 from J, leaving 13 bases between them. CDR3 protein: CASSTRRFDQPQHF. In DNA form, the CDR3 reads TGTGCCAGCAGCACACGGAGATTCGATCAGCCCCAGCATTTT.

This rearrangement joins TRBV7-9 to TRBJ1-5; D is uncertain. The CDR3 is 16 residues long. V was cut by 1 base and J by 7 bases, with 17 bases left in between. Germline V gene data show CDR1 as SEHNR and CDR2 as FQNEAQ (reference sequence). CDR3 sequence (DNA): TGTGCCAGCAGCTTAGGGGTAGGAGGGTCGGGACAGCCCCAGCATTTT. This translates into CASSLGVGGSGQPQHF.

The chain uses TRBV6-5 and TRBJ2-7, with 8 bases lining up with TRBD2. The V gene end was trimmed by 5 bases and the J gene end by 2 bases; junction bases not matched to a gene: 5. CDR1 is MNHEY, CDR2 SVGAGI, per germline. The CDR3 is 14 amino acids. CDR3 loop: CASSTSGRPYEQYF. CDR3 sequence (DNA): TGTGCCAGCAGTACTAGCGGTAGGCCCTACGAGCAGTACTTC.

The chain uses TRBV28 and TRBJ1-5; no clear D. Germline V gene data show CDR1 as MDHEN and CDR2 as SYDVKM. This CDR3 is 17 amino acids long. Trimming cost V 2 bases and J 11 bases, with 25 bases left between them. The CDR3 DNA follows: TGTGCCAGCAGTTTAGTCAACTATTCTAGATTAACGGGATCCCAGCATTTT. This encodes CASSLVNYSRLTGSQHF.

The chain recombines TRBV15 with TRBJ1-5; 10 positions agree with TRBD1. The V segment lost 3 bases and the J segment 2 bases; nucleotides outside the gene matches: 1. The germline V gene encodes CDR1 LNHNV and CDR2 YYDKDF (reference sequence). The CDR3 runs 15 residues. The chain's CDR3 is CATSRGTGGNQPQHF. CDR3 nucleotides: TGTGCCACCAGCAGGGGGACAGGGGGCAATCAGCCCCAGCATTTT.

Here the CDR3 DNA reads TGTGCCAGCTCTCCGGGGACGGCATCCTACGAGCAGTACTTC. Protein: CASSPGTASYEQYF. The chain combines TRBV18 with TRBJ2-7; D tentatively fits TRBD1 or TRBD2 (5 bases each). The CDR3 has 14 amino acids. Germline CDR1 reads KGHSH; CDR2 reads LQKENI. Between the trimmed V and J ends, which lost 6 bases and 1 base, there was a span of 13 bases.

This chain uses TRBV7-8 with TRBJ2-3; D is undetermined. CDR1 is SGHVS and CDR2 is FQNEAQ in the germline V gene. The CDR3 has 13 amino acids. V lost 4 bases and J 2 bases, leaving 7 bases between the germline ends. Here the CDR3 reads CASSSSHTDTQYF. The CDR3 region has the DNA TGTGCCAGCAGCTCCTCCCACACAGATACGCAGTATTTT. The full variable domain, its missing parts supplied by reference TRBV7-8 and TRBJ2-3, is GAGVSQSPRYKVAKRGQDVALRCDPISGHVSLFWYQQALGQGPEFLTYFQNEAQLDKSGLPSDRFFAERPEGSVSTLKIQRTQQEDSAVYLCASSSSHTDTQYFGPGTRLTVL.

CDR3 sequence (DNA): TGTGCCAGCAGCCGCGACGTGACCCAGTACTTC. Residues: CASSRDVTQYF. The gene calls are TRBV7-6 and TRBJ2-5; D is unresolved. Trimming stripped 5 bases from V and 7 bases from J, with 8 bases between. This CDR3 has 11 amino acids. The V gene's germline CDR1 is SGHVS and CDR2 FNYEAQ. Together with reference TRBV7-6 and TRBJ2-5, the CDR3 gives the full variable domain: GAGVSQSPRYKVTKRGQDVALRCDPISGHVSLYWYRQALGQGPEFLTYFNYEAQQDKSGLPNDRFSAERPEGSISTLTIQRTEQRDSAMYRCASSRDVTQYFGPGTRLLVL.

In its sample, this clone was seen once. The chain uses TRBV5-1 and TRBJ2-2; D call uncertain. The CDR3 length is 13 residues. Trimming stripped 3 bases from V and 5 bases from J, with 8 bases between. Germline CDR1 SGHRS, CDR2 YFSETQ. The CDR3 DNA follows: TGCGCCAGCAGCTCCATTCAAACCGGGGAGCTGTTTTTT. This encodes CASSSIQTGELFF.

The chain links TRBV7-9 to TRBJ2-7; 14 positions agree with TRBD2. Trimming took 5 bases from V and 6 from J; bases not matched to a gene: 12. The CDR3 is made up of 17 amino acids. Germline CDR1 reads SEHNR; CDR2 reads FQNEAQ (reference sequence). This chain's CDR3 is CASSRRGLAGVAGEQYF. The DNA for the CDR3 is TGTGCCAGCAGCCGCAGGGGACTAGCGGGAGTCGCGGGCGAGCAGTACTTC.

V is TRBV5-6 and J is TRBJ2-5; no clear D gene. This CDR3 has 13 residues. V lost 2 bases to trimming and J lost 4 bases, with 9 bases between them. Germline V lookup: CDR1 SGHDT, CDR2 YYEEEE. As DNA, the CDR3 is TGTGCCAGCAGCTTCCTCGTCGGAGAGACCCAGTACTTC. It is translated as CASSFLVGETQYF.

CDR3 amino acids: CASSLGLAYNEQFF. CDR3 coding DNA: TGTGCCAGCAGTCTGGGACTAGCCTACAATGAGCAGTTCTTC. This rearrangement joins TRBV7-2 to TRBJ2-1; TRBD2 agrees at 8 bases. The CDR3 sequence is 14 residues long. V was pared by 6 bases and J by 2 bases, with 3 bases of the junction left unmatched. Germline CDR1 SGHTA, CDR2 FQGNSA.

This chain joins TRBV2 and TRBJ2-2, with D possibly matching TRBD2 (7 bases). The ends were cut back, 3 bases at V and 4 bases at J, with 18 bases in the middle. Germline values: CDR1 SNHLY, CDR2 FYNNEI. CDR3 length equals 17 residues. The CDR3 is CASSEAAGARGTGELFF. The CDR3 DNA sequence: TGTGCCAGCAGTGAGGCTGCGGGGGCGAGGGGCACCGGGGAGCTGTTTTTT.

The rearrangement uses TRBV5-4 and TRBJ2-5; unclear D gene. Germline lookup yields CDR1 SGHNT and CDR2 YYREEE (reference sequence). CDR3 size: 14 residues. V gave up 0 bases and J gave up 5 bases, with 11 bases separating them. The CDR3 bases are TGTGCCAGCAGCTTGGCCGGGTGGCGGGAGACCCAGTACTTC. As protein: CASSLAGWRETQYF. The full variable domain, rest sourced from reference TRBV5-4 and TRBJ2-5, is ETGVTQSPTHLIKTRGQQVTLRCSSQSGHNTVSWYQQALGQGPQFIFQYYREEENGRGNFPPRFSGLQFPNYSSELNVNALELDDSALYLCASSLAGWRETQYFGPGTRLLVL.

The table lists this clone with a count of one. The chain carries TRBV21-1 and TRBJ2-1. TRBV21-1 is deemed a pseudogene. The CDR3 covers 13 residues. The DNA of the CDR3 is TGTGCAAAAAGGAGACCGAGGGGGGATGAGCAGTTCTTC. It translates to CAKRRPRGDEQFF.

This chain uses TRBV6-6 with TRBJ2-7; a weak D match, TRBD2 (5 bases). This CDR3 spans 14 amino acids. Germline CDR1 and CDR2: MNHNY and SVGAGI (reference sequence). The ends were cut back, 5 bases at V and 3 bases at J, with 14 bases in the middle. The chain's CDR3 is CASSLVGNHYEQYF. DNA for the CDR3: TGTGCCAGCAGTCTAGTCGGGAACCACTACGAGCAGTACTTC.

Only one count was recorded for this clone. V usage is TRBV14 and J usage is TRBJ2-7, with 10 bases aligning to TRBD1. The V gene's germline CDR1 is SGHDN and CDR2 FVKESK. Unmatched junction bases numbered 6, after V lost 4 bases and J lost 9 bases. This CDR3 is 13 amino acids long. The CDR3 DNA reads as TGTGCCAGCAGCCGGGACAGGGGAGTAGGGCAGTACTTC. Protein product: CASSRDRGVGQYF.

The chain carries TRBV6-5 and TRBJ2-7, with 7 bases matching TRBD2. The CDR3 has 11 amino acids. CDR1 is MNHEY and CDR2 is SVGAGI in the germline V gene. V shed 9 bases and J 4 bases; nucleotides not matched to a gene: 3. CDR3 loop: CASKRGYEQYF. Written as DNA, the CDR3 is TGTGCCAGTAAGCGGGGTTACGAGCAGTACTTC.